This entry lists 7 T cell receptor beta chains sequenced from one sample in a study of T cell responses to AZD1222 COVID-19 vaccine. TCRdb keeps only in-frame clones here, not all; method: immunoSEQ multiplex PCR. The sample consists of approximately 100,000 clones, around 91% of them appearing once. Source: peripheral blood, taken on day 0 of AZD1222 vaccination. These TCRs come from an adult in good health.

The gene calls are TRBV27 and TRBJ2-5; D gene uncertain. Trimming shortened V by 1 base and J by 5 bases, and 11 bases separated the two germline ends. The germline V gene encodes CDR1 MNHEY and CDR2 SMNVEV (reference sequence). This CDR3 comprises 14 residues. The CDR3 spells CASSLFPRWETQYF. In DNA form, the CDR3 reads TGTGCCAGCAGTTTATTCCCCCGGTGGGAGACCCAGTACTTC.

This rearrangement joins TRBV2 to TRBJ2-3; the D gene is possibly TRBD2 (6 bases). The CDR3 is made up of 13 amino acids. Trimming shortened V by 8 bases and J by 6 bases, and 15 bases separated the two germline ends. Per germline, CDR1 SNHLY and CDR2 FYNNEI. In nucleotides, the CDR3 is TGTGCCAGCTTACCCACGGGGGAGGATACGCAGTATTTT. Protein: CASLPTGEDTQYF.

The gene calls are TRBV16 and TRBJ1-1; perhaps TRBD1 as D (6 bases). Germline CDR1 reads KGHSY; CDR2 reads FQNENV. The ends were cut back, 4 bases at V and 1 base at J, with 10 bases in the middle. This CDR3 is built from 14 residues. The CDR3 DNA sequence: TGTGCCAGCAGCCTACAGGGTGCGAACACTGAAGCTTTCTTT. Its protein product is CASSLQGANTEAFF. Supplemented by reference TRBV16 and TRBJ1-1, the full variable domain reads GEEVAQTPKHLVRGEGQKAKLYCAPIKGHSYVFWYQQVLKNEFKFLISFQNENVFDETGMPKERFSAKCLPNSPCSLEIQATKLEDSAVYFCASSLQGANTEAFFGQGTRLTVV.

This sequence joins TRBV5-6 and TRBJ1-2; D is perhaps TRBD1 (5 bases). Trimming took off 3 bases at V and 4 bases at J, with 13 bases between the two ends. Germline V gene sequence: CDR1 SGHDT, CDR2 YYEEEE. The CDR3 sequence is 14 residues long. CDR3 region: CASSSGTPSYGYTF. DNA of the CDR3: TGTGCCAGCAGCTCCGGGACTCCCTCCTATGGCTACACCTTC.

The V and J genes are TRBV5-4 and TRBJ1-5, with 7 bases matching TRBD1. J gave up 0 bases and V 4 bases, and 4 bases lay outside the gene matches. In germline, CDR1 is SGHNT, CDR2 YYREEE (reference sequence). This CDR3 region has 15 residues. CDR3 bases: TGTGCCAGCAGCCAGGGGGGGGATAGCAATCAGCCCCAGCATTTT. This encodes CASSQGGDSNQPQHF.

The chain is built from TRBV5-1 and TRBJ2-5; D is possibly TRBD1 or TRBD2 (6 bases each). Germline V gene data show CDR1 as SGHRS and CDR2 as YFSETQ. V was pared by 7 bases and J by 1 base, with 14 bases between. This CDR3 has 14 amino acids. The CDR3 sequence: CASRTGALQETQYF. The DNA of the CDR3 is TGCGCCAGCCGGACGGGGGCCCTCCAAGAGACCCAGTACTTC.

The DNA for the CDR3 is TGTGCCAGCAGTGATAGGCGGGCAAAGAATTCACCCCTCCACTTT. As protein: CASSDRRAKNSPLHF. This rearrangement joins TRBV2 to TRBJ1-6; D uncertain. The ends were cut back, 3 bases at V and 7 bases at J, with 13 bases in the middle. CDR1 is SNHLY and CDR2 is FYNNEI in the germline V gene. CDR3 length: 15 residues.